Only one count was recorded for the clone carrying this T cell receptor beta chain. Its antigen is not identified. Germline values: CDR1 MGHRA, CDR2 YSYEKL. There are 16 residues in the CDR3. Trimming cost V 1 base and J 3 bases, with 15 bases left between them. The data are from a study of cytomegalovirus exposure and HLA in healthy donors. Study-wide background: It was reported in a later analysis that the 90 to 150 validation repertoires used the same platform as the approximately 600 first-cohort repertoires. Study observations and caveats: Listed as cytomegalovirus-associated were 150 to 200 TCR beta chains. Per published reports, the classifier diagnosed cytomegalovirus status with high specificity and sensitivity.

Separation from the approximately 720-subject first cohort characterized the approximately 120-subject validation cohort, to which the donors belonged. Sequenced by immunoSEQ multiplex PCR; TCRdb stores in-frame clones only, minus some. The table includes around 250,000 clones, about 90% detected once. The sequence came from a woman under 30 in good health and CMV-seronegative. The chain is built from TRBV4-1 and TRBJ2-5, with D perhaps matching TRBD2 (5 bases). Sample: PBMCs. The CDR3 reads CASSQVVLSREETQYF. CDR3 coding DNA: TGCGCCAGCAGCCAAGTTGTCCTCTCGAGGGAAGAGACCCAGTACTTC.